A selection of T cell receptor beta chains follows, all from one sample in a study of spatial heterogeneity in lung cancer. TCRdb re-derived calls from the 5' RACE reads in MiXCR, one entry per CDR3 protein. The table shows roughly 39,000 distinct CDR3 sequences, with approximately 7% occurring only once. The sample was PBMCs, taken at surgery. All receptors derive from a female donor with early-stage non-small cell lung cancer. CDR3s leave out the opening cysteine and the closing phenylalanine or tryptophan. Each record gives: V gene, D gene, J gene, CDR3 protein. A D gene is named only where the DNA matches it firmly.

>TRBV20-1|TRBD1|TRBJ1-1
SAPDREKGTEAF
>TRBV6-5|NA|TRBJ2-3
ASSRRKDTQY
>TRBV20-1|NA|TRBJ2-3
SAGGVGTITDTQY
>TRBV20-1|NA|TRBJ2-1
SARVGAIYEQF
>TRBV5-1|NA|TRBJ2-5
ASSLMTGATEETQY
>TRBV3-1|NA|TRBJ2-1
ASSQEWQGLGNEQF
>TRBV7-2|NA|TRBJ1-1
ASSLRGTNTEAF
>TRBV27|TRBD1|TRBJ1-2
ASSLYGTGTNYGYT
>TRBV11-2|NA|TRBJ2-2
ASRPLTRVNTGELF
>TRBV7-9|NA|TRBJ1-2
ASSSLQVEVYGYT
>TRBV30|NA|TRBJ2-3
AWDSGDTQY